The T cell receptor beta chain described here comes from a study of cytomegalovirus exposure and HLA in healthy donors. Study overall: From donors who were HLA-typed, an early data release held approximately 84 million unique TCRs. Study-wide results and caveats: Reportedly, TCR beta sequences accurately predicted HLA-A and HLA-B alleles in most subjects. Altogether, 150 to 200 TCR beta chains were recorded as cytomegalovirus-associated. A missense DCLRE1C variant was associated with V- and J-gene trimming of TCR beta chains in a later analysis, and an independent cohort replicated the association.

The V end was cut by 0 bases, the J end by 8 bases, with 17 bases between. This CDR3 has 15 residues. Germline CDR1 reads SGHDT; CDR2 reads YYEEEE. About this clone itself: What it recognizes is unknown.

Researchers ran the PCR with 60 Vbeta and 13 Jbeta primers. Sequencing was performed with immunoSEQ multiplex PCR; in TCRdb, only in-frame clones are kept and a portion is missing. Of under 90,000 clones listed, around 78% are singletons. The TCR originated in a man aged 35-49 years in good health and CMV-seronegative. The V and J genes are TRBV5-6 and TRBJ1-2; unclear D gene. Material: PBMCs. The CDR3 DNA reads as TGTGCCAGCAGCTTGGGTAGTCGACTAATCAGAGGCTACACCTTC. This codes for CASSLGSRLIRGYTF. Full variable domain (rest looked up from reference TRBV5-6 and TRBJ1-2): DAGVTQSPTHLIKTRGQQVTLRCSPKSGHDTVSWYQQALGQGPQFIFQYYEEEERQRGNFPDRFSGHQFPNYSSELNVNALLLGDSALYLCASSLGSRLIRGYTFGSGTRLTVV.